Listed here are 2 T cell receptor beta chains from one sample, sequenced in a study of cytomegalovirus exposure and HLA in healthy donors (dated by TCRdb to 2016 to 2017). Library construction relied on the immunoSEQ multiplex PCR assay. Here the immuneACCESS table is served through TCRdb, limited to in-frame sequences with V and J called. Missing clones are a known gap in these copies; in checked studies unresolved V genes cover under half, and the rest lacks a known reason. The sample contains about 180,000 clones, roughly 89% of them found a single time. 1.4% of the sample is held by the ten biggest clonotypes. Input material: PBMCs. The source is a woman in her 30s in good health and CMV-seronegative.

The CDR3 loop reads CASSLLRGVSGASTDTQYF. CDR3 DNA: TGTGCCAGCAGTTTACTACGGGGGGTTAGCGGGGCCAGCACAGATACGCAGTATTTT. The chain joins TRBV27 to TRBJ2-3, with TRBD2 matching over 8 bases. V trimming: 2 bases; J trimming: 0 bases; junction bases outside the gene matches: 13. The germline gives CDR1 MNHEY, CDR2 SMNVEV (reference sequence). CDR3 length equals 19 residues.

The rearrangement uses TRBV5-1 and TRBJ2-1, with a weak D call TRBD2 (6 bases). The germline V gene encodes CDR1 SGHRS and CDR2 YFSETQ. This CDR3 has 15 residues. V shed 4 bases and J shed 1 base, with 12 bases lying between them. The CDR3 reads CASSPPGLSYNEQFF. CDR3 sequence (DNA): TGCGCCAGCAGCCCCCCGGGACTTTCCTACAATGAGCAGTTCTTC.